The 4 T cell receptor beta chains given below trace back to one sample, sequenced in a study of blood T cells in healthy people across ages (dated by TCRdb to the mid-2010s). Library creation used 5' RACE. The run used an Illumina HiSeq 2500. A second roughly 6 to 11 cycle PCR used a sample-barcoded 5' primer and a J-beta primer mix. TCRdb ran its own pipeline on the public reads, namely fastp trimming at Q25 and MiXCR clone calling, and kept in-frame beta chains. Duplicate CDR3 protein sequences are folded into a single record with the most common DNA and genes. The sample yields approximately 940,000 distinct CDR3 sequences; under 50% were counted once. The ten largest clones capture roughly 13% of the sample. The specimen was blood. Receptors originate from a man aged 30-40 years in good health.

This clonotype was counted between two and nine times. V is TRBV3-1 and J is TRBJ1-5; no clear D gene. Trimming took off 3 bases at V and 1 base at J, with 10 bases between the two ends. Germline V gene lookup returns CDR1 LGHDT and CDR2 YNNKEL (reference sequence). The CDR3 runs to 15 residues. CDR3 protein: CASSQAWTSNQPQHF. CDR3 nucleotides: TGTGCCAGCAGCCAGGCTTGGACCAGCAATCAGCCCCAGCATTTT.

With respect to this clonotype: Relative to the germline gene, one junction end is altered; a read error may explain this. V usage is TRBV29-1 and J usage is TRBJ1-1, with unresolved D. This CDR3 spans 13 amino acids. Germline lookup yields CDR1 SQVTM and CDR2 ANQGSEA. The CDR3 DNA is TGCAGCGTTTCCGTACTCGACAACACTGAGGCTTTCTTT. Translated, it gives CSVSVLDNTEAFF.

A few counts support this clonotype. The V call is TRBV5-5, the J call TRBJ2-6, with 11 bases matching TRBD1. Germline CDR1 SGHKS, CDR2 YYEKEE (reference sequence). V gave up 3 bases and J gave up 0 bases; unmatched junction bases: 5. The CDR3 length is 18 residues. DNA of the CDR3: TGTGCCAGCAGCTGGACAGGGGGCTCCCTCTCTGGGGCCAACGTCCTGACTTTC. It translates to CASSWTGGSLSGANVLTF.

The chain recombines TRBV7-9 with TRBJ1-4; D not certain. The CDR3 is 15 residues long. The V end was cut by 2 bases, the J end by 5 bases, with 12 bases between. The germline gives CDR1 SEHNR, CDR2 FQNEAQ (reference sequence). This chain's CDR3 is CASSLPGILNEKLFF. CDR3 nucleotides: TGTGCCAGCAGCTTACCCGGGATCTTGAATGAAAAACTGTTTTTT.